This TCR beta chain was captured in a study of shared clonotypes between healthy human individuals. Study background: The people who gave samples were two women and a few men aged 18 to 49.

It was CD45RO-negative cells, positively selected for CCR7, that made up naive CD8 cells, with terminally differentiated effector memory CD45RA+ cells excluded. Germline V gene lookup returns CDR1 MNHEY and CDR2 SMNVEV (reference sequence). CDR3 length equals 16 residues. Deletions cut 2 bases from V and 3 bases from J, with 16 bases between. The repertoire was sequenced with immunoSEQ multiplex PCR; TCRdb's copy has only in-frame clones and lacks some. The table records about 2 million clones, about 95% of them present only once. Sequenced material: naive CD8+ T cells sorted from blood. The chain combines TRBV27 with TRBJ1-1; unclear D gene. This clonotype was obtained from a man aged 18-30 years in good health. The CDR3 DNA reads as TGTGCCAGCAGTTTAAGAGATGGAGGGTTGTACACTGAAGCTTTCTTT. The encoded protein is CASSLRDGGLYTEAFF.